The 16 T cell receptor beta chains in this list originate from one sample, sequenced in a study of molecular identifiers for immune sequencing clone quantification. TCRdb itself ran the PCR reads through MiXCR, one entry per CDR3 protein. The sample lists 600,000 to 650,000 distinct CDR3 sequences; just under 20% were seen once. Input material: naive CD8+ T cells from blood, with Jurkat cell RNA spiked in. Subset indicated: FACS-sorted CD8+CD4-CCR7+CD45RA+ naive T cells. The source is a human donor in good health. Some libraries in this study had Jurkat cell RNA spiked in.

This clonotype was detected ten times or more. CDR3 in DNA: TGCGCCAGCAGCACGACAAACGGGGAAACTGGCACCGGGGAGCTGTTTTTT. Translation: CASSTTNGETGTGELFF. The chain carries TRBV5-1 and TRBJ2-2; D perhaps matches TRBD2 (5 bases). The CDR3 contains 17 residues. V lost 4 bases and J lost 4, with 20 bases in between. The germline V gene has CDR1 SGHRS and CDR2 YFSETQ.

The gene calls are TRBV27 and TRBJ1-5; the match to TRBD1 covers 8 bases. This CDR3 is built from 16 residues. Germline CDR1 reads MNHEY; CDR2 reads SMNVEV (reference sequence). The ends lost 3 bases at V and 6 bases at J; junction bases unmatched: 10. The CDR3 loop reads CASSLTWQGASQPQHF. In DNA form, the CDR3 reads TGTGCCAGCAGTTTGACGTGGCAGGGGGCGAGTCAGCCCCAGCATTTT.

This clonotype was counted only a few times. The chain combines TRBV29-1 with TRBJ1-3; weak D call: TRBD1 (5 bases). The CDR3 loop spans 11 amino acids. V was trimmed by 5 bases and J by 8 bases, leaving 10 bases between them. Germline V gene lookup returns CDR1 SQVTM and CDR2 ANQGSEA. The CDR3 coding sequence is TGCAGCGTTCCAAGGGGTGACACCATATATTTT. Translation: CSVPRGDTIYF.

This clonotype came up many times. The chain employs TRBV4-1 and TRBJ2-3; D might be TRBD1 or TRBD2, each matching 6 bases. From germline, CDR1 is MGHRA and CDR2 YSYEKL. Deletions cut 1 base from V and 6 bases from J, with 14 bases between. This CDR3 is 15 amino acids long. CDR3 DNA: TGCGCCAGCAGCCAAGCGTGGGGGGCGGTGGATACGCAGTATTTT. It codes for CASSQAWGAVDTQYF.

This clonotype was seen at least ten times. The chain carries TRBV5-6 and TRBJ2-3; no definite D call. V lost 3 bases to trimming and J lost 3 bases, with 5 bases between them. The CDR3 has 12 amino acids. Germline assignment: CDR1 SGHDT and CDR2 YYEEEE. The CDR3 nucleotides are TGTGCCAGCAGCTGGGGTACAGATACGCAGTATTTT. It specifies CASSWGTDTQYF.

A remark on this clonotype: Since a much larger clone is just one base distant, this may be a read error. The chain carries TRBV29-1 and TRBJ2-1, with 8 bases identical to TRBD1. Losses at the gene ends were 8 bases for V and 7 bases for J; bases not matched to a gene: 10. The germline CDR1 and CDR2 sequences are SQVTM and ANQGSEA. The CDR3 covers 13 residues. The CDR3 loop is CSIPKTGENEQFF. CDR3 nucleotide sequence: TGCAGCATACCGAAGACAGGGGAGAATGAGCAGTTCTTC.

This clonotype was observed at least ten times. This chain uses TRBV11-2 with TRBJ2-5; possibly TRBD1 for D (6 bases). Between the trimmed V and J ends, which lost 5 bases and 0 bases, there was a span of 13 bases. Germline V gene data show CDR1 as SGHAT and CDR2 as FQNNGV. The CDR3 contains 15 residues. CDR3 in amino acids: CASSPRGTYQETQYF. CDR3 coding DNA: TGTGCCAGCAGCCCCAGGGGAACGTACCAAGAGACCCAGTACTTC.

This clonotype showed up just a few times. The rearrangement links TRBV5-6 to TRBJ2-5, with 9 bases aligning to TRBD2. The CDR3 totals 19 residues. The junction had 14 bases not matched to a gene; V was cut back by 0 bases and J by 2 bases. The germline CDR1 and CDR2 sequences are SGHDT and YYEEEE. CDR3 loop: CASSLGVKAGGVGQETQYF. The CDR3 DNA is TGTGCCAGCAGCTTGGGGGTGAAAGCGGGAGGAGTGGGGCAAGAGACCCAGTACTTC.

About this clonotype: At one boundary the junction diverges from the germline segment, which might be a read error. The chain joins TRBV20-1 to TRBJ2-1, with TRBD1 identical over 9 bases. CDR3 length: 16 residues. In germline, CDR1 is DFQATT, CDR2 SNEGSKA (reference sequence). CDR3 sequence: CSARPVQGASYNGQFF. In DNA, the CDR3 is TGCAGTGCTAGACCTGTACAGGGGGCGTCATACAATGGGCAGTTCTTC.

This clonotype was found many times. The chain uses TRBV6-6 and TRBJ1-2, with unresolved D. The CDR3 sequence is 11 residues long. The V gene's germline CDR1 is MNHNY and CDR2 SVGAGI (reference sequence). V lost 5 bases to trimming and J lost 8 bases, with 9 bases between them. CDR3 nucleotide sequence: TGTGCCAGCAGTAAACCAGAGGGCTACACCTTC. This encodes CASSKPEGYTF.

The table lists this clonotype with a few counts. The V call is TRBV19, the J call TRBJ1-3; D is ambiguous. Germline V CDR1 and CDR2: LNHDA, SQIVND (reference sequence). Trimming pared 3 bases from V and 0 bases from J, leaving 18 bases between. This CDR3 is built from 18 residues. The CDR3, as DNA: TGTGCCAGTAGTATGCTTGCGGCCCTGGCCTCCTCTGGAAACACCATATATTTT. It yields the protein CASSMLAALASSGNTIYF. Supplemented by reference TRBV19 and TRBJ1-3, the full variable domain reads DGGITQSPKYLFRKEGQNVTLSCEQNLNHDAMYWYRQDPGQGLRLIYYSQIVNDFQKGDIAEGYSVSREKKESFPLTVTSAQKNPTAFYLCASSMLAALASSGNTIYFGEGSWLTVV.

This clonotype was counted ten times or more. The rearrangement joins TRBV18 to TRBJ2-5; D ambiguous. Germline V gene data show CDR1 as KGHSH and CDR2 as LQKENI. V was trimmed by 4 bases and J by 0 bases, leaving 15 bases between them. This CDR3 has 16 residues. DNA for the CDR3: TGTGCCAGCTCACGAGGACGCAGGCTCAACCAAGAGACCCAGTACTTC. This gives the protein CASSRGRRLNQETQYF.

This chain uses TRBV13 with TRBJ2-1, with 11 nucleotides matching TRBD2. The J segment lost 8 bases and the V segment lost 1 base, leaving 10 bases of the junction unmatched. The germline CDR1 and CDR2 sequences are PRHDT and FYEKMQ (reference sequence). The CDR3 is made up of 17 amino acids. CDR3 sequence: CASSLASGGPKVDEQFF. Written as DNA, the CDR3 is TGTGCCAGCAGCTTAGCTAGCGGGGGGCCCAAAGTCGATGAGCAGTTCTTC.

This clonotype was recorded at least ten times. The chain uses TRBV19 and TRBJ2-2; D is unresolved. V was cut by 3 bases and J by 1 base, with 9 bases left in between. Germline loops: CDR1 LNHDA, CDR2 SQIVND (reference sequence). The CDR3 spans 15 residues. The CDR3 sequence: CASSIWIQNTGELFF. CDR3 bases: TGTGCCAGTAGTATTTGGATACAGAACACCGGGGAGCTGTTTTTT.

Comments on this clonotype: Mismatch with germline at one junction end may stem from a read error. This chain uses TRBV29-1 with TRBJ2-5; TRBD2 might be the D (6 bases). Per the germline V gene, CDR1 is SQVTM and CDR2 is ANQGSEA. This CDR3 has 13 residues. CDR3 coding DNA: TGCAGCGGAAGGACTGGAGGGCAAGAGACCCAGCACTTC. Translated: CSGRTGGQETQHF.

The V gene is TRBV19, the J gene TRBJ2-2; 7 positions agree with TRBD2. The V segment lost 3 bases and the J segment 7 bases; nucleotides outside the gene matches: 8. The germline gives CDR1 LNHDA, CDR2 SQIVND (reference sequence). CDR3 length equals 15 residues. Written as DNA, the CDR3 is TGTGCCAGTAGTATCGGAGGGAGGGGAATCGGGGAGCTGTTTTTT. It codes for CASSIGGRGIGELFF.